Sequencing of this T cell receptor (beta chain) was carried out in a study of blood T cell repertoires in COVID-19. Study as a whole: Nucleic acid was either cDNA or gDNA, and it came from T cells, B-cell-depleted T cells, or PBMCs.

The V gene end was trimmed by 5 bases and the J gene end by 10 bases; junction bases not matched to a gene: 6. Germline CDR1 SGHNT, CDR2 YENEEA. The CDR3 is made up of 13 amino acids. The table lists this clone with a count of one. Authors' analysis steps: Nucleated cell number was recorded as an estimate derived from reference gene primer amplification. Measured with immunoSEQ multiplex PCR; TCRdb has only the in-frame clones, and not every one. That table is the source of V, J and clone size, and D and trimming were worked out from the DNA. This table holds 150,000 to 200,000 clones, over 75% found once.

The clonotype originates from a man aged 55 to 70 with active or convalescent COVID-19. The chain has TRBV11-3 and TRBJ2-1; 9 positions agree with TRBD2. The specimen sequenced was peripheral blood. The CDR3, as DNA: TGTGCCAGCAGCCCCGGGACTAGCCGCGAGCAGTTCTTC. Its protein product is CASSPGTSREQFF.